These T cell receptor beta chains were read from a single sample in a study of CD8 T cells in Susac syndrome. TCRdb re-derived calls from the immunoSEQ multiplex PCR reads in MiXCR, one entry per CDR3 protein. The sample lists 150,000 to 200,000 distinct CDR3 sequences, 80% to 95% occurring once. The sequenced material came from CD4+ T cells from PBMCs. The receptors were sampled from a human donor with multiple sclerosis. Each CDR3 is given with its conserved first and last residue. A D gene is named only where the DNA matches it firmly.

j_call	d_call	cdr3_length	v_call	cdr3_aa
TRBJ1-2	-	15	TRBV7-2	CASSFWRGQSYGYTF
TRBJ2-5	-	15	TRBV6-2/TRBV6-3	CASSPRRDPPETQYF
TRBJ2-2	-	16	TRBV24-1	CATSDFPDPNTGELFF
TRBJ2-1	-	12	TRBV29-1	CSVEGVGFEQFF
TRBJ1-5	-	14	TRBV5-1	CASSLDGDNQPQHF
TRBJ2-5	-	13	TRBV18	CASSPRTEETQYF
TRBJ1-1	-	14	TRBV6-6	CASRGVGPDTEAFF
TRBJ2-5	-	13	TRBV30	CAWSWGTQETQYF
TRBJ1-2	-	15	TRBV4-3	CASSQDHRRGYGYTF
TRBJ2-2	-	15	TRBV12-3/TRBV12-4	CASSRGGTVTGELFF
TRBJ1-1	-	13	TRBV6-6	CASKTVGNTEAFF
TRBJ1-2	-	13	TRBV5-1	CASSLADRWGYTF
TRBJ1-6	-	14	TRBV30	CAWTRGTYNSPLHF
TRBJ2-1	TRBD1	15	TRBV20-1	CSARAPGQGYNEQFF
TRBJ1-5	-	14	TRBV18	CASSPPGKDQPQHF
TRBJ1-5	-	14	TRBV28	CASSLPGPEGPQHF
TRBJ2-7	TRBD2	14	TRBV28	CASSFPGGPYEQYF
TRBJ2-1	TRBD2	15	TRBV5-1	CASSLGLAGPGEQFF
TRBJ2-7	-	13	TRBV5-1	CASSFSLGDEQYF
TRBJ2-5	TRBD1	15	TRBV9	CASSVAPDREETQYF